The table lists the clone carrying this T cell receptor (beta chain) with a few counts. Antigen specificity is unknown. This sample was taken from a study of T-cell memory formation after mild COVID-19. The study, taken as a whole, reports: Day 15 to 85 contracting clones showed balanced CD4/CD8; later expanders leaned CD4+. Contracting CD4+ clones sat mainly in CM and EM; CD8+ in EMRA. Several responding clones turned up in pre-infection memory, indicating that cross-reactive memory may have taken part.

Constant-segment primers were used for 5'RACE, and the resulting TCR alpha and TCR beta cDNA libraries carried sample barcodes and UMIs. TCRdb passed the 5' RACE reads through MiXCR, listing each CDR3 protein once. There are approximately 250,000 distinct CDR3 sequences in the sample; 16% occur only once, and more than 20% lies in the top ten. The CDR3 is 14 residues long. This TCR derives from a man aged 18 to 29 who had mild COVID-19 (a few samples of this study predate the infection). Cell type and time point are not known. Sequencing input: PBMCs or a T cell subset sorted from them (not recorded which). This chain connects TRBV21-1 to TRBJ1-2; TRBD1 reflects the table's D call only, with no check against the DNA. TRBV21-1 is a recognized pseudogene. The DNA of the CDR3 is TGTGATACCCAACTTCGGGGGTTTAACTATGGCTACACCTTC. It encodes CDTQLRGFNYGYTF.